What follows are 9 T cell receptor beta chains derived from one specimen sequenced in a study of OX40 agonist ivuxolimab in advanced cancers. Clones were read by immunoSEQ multiplex PCR, and TCRdb kept only the in-frame ones, dropping some. The table lists around 25,000 clones, more than 75% of them singletons. Sequences were derived from CD4+ or CD8+ T cells sorted from blood, sampled in a trial of the OX40 agonist ivuxolimab. Every receptor here comes from an adult with an advanced solid tumor such as melanoma, head and neck, liver or kidney cancer.

The V and J genes are TRBV5-1 and TRBJ2-3, with 9 bases identical to TRBD2. The junction had 4 bases not matched to a gene; V was cut back by 5 bases and J by 0 bases. CDR1 and CDR2 from the germline V gene are SGHRS and YFSETQ. This CDR3 spans 15 amino acids. DNA for the CDR3: TGCGCCAGCAGAAGTCTAGCGGGGAGCACAGATACGCAGTATTTT. It translates to CASRSLAGSTDTQYF. The whole variable domain, filled in from reference TRBV5-1 and TRBJ2-3, reads KAGVTQTPRYLIKTRGQQVTLSCSPISGHRSVSWYQQTPGQGLQFLFEYFSETQRNKGNFPGRFSGRQFSNSRSEMNVSTLELGDSALYLCASRSLAGSTDTQYFGPGTRLTVL.

The chain carries TRBV4-1 and TRBJ1-1; tentative D call: TRBD1 (6 bases). V dropped 0 bases and J dropped 6 bases, with 14 bases sitting between them. This CDR3 spans 15 amino acids. Germline V gives CDR1 MGHRA, CDR2 YSYEKL. The CDR3 DNA sequence: TGCGCCAGCAGCCAAGAAGACAGGCGAACCGCTGAAGCTTTCTTT. The encoded protein is CASSQEDRRTAEAFF.

This sequence joins TRBV7-3 and TRBJ2-2; 8 bases agree with TRBD2. After removal of 1 base from V and 3 bases from J, the junction contained 1 base not matched to a gene. The CDR3 has 15 amino acids. The germline CDR1 and CDR2 sequences are SGHTA and FQGTGA. The DNA of the CDR3 is TGTGCCAGCAGCTTAAGCGGGGGGTACACCGGGGAGCTGTTTTTT. It yields the protein CASSLSGGYTGELFF.

The chain couples TRBV11-3 to TRBJ1-5; no reliable D call. The CDR3 runs 15 residues. With 1 base removed from V and 1 base from J, the gap between germline ends came to 8 bases. Germline assignment: CDR1 SGHNT and CDR2 YENEEA. The CDR3 nucleotides read TGTGCCAGCAGCTTAGCGCTACAGAGCAATCAGCCCCAGCATTTT. It encodes CASSLALQSNQPQHF.

The chain has TRBV4-3 and TRBJ1-3; no firm D call. This CDR3 comprises 17 residues. V lost 0 bases to trimming and J lost 2 bases, with 14 bases between them. Germline V CDR1 and CDR2: LGHNA, YSLEER. The CDR3 reads CASSQDGPEEAGNTIYF. The CDR3 DNA is TGCGCCAGCAGCCAAGATGGCCCAGAGGAGGCTGGAAACACCATATATTTT.

The chain uses TRBV7-3 and TRBJ2-3, with D perhaps TRBD1 (5 bases). V was cut by 4 bases and J by 3 bases, with 5 bases left in between. CDR1 is SGHTA, CDR2 FQGTGA, per germline. CDR3 length equals 12 residues. The CDR3 coding sequence is TGTGCCAGCAGCTCAGGGACAGATACGCAGTATTTT. Translated, it gives CASSSGTDTQYF.

CDR3 sequence reads: CASSSDSHGTEAFF. The CDR3 DNA follows: TGTGCCAGCAGCTCGGACTCACATGGTACTGAAGCTTTCTTT. The chain joins TRBV5-6 to TRBJ1-1; D is ambiguous. CDR3 length: 14 residues. V dropped 3 bases and J dropped 5 bases, with 14 bases sitting between them. CDR1 SGHDT and CDR2 YYEEEE come from the germline V gene.

The J gene is TRBJ1-5, the V gene TRBV5-1, with TRBD1 identical over 7 bases. This CDR3 contains 14 residues. CDR1 and CDR2 (germline): SGHRS, YFSETQ. V trimming: 0 bases; J trimming: 3 bases; junction bases outside the gene matches: 0. The CDR3 protein is CASSLEGANQPQHF. CDR3 DNA sequence: TGCGCCAGCAGCTTGGAGGGGGCCAATCAGCCCCAGCATTTT.

This chain connects TRBV12-2 to TRBJ1-5; TRBD1 reflects the table's D call only, with no check against the DNA. TRBV12-2 is described as a pseudogene. The CDR3 contains 15 residues. The chain's CDR3 is CASRLVEGGGQPQHF. The CDR3 nucleotides are TGTGCAAGTCGCTTAGTGGAAGGGGGCGGGCAGCCCCAGCATTTT.